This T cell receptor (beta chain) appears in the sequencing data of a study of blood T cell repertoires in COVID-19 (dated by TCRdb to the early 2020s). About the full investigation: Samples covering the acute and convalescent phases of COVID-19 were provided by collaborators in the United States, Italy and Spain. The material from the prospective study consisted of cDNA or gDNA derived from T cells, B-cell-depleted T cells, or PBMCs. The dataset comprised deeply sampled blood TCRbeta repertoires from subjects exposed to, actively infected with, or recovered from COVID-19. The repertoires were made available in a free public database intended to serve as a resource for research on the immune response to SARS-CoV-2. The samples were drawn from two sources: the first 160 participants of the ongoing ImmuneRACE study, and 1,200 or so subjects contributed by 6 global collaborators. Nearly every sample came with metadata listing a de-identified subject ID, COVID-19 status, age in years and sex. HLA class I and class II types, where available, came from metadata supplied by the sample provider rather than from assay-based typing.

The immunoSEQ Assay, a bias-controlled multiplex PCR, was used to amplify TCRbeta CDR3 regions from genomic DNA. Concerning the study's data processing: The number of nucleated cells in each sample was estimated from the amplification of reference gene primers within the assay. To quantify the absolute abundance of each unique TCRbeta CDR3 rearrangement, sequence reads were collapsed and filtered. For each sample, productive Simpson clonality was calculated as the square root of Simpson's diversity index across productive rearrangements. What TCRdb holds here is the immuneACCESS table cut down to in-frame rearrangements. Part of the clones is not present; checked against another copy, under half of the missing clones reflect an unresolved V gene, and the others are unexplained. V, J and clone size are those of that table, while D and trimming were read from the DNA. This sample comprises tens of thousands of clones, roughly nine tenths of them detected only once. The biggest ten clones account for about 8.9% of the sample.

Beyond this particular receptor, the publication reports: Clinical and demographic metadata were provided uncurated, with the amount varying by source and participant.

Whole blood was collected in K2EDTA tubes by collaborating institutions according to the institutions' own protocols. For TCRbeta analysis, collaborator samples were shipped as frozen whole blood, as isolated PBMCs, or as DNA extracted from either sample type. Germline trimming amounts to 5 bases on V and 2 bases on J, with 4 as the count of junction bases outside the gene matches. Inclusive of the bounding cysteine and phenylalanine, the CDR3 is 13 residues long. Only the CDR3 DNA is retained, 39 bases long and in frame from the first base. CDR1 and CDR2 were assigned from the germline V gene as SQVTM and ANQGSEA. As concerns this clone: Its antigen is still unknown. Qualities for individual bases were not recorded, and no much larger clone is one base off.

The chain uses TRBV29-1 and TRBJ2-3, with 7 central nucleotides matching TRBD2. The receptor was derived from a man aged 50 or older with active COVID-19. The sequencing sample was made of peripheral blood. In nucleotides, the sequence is TGCAGCGTTCAGGGAGGGTTCACAGATACGCAGTATTTT. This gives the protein CSVQGGFTDTQYF.